The TCR beta chain under discussion was sequenced for a study of identical twins. With 5 bases removed from V and 3 bases from J, the gap between germline ends came to 14 bases. From germline, CDR1 is MDHEN and CDR2 SYDVKM. There are 15 residues in the CDR3. General observations from the study: There were fewer insertions in abundant cord blood beta clonotypes, but memory repertoires showed no such pattern. The study found weaker excess twin sharing in beta out-of-frame sequences. Out-of-frame alpha sequences that twins shared showed excess low generation probability.

Template switching added a universal primer binding site, and final cDNA carried unique molecular identifiers. TCRdb analysed the 5' RACE reads with MiXCR anew, one entry per CDR3 protein. The table records some 900,000 distinct CDR3 sequences, about 12% of them present only once. This clonotype has more than one count but fewer than ten. The target antigen is unknown. These same records also appear under a second study, on yellow fever vaccine responses in identical twins.

This sequence originates from a woman younger than 30 in good health. Sequencing input: PBMCs. The chain combines TRBV28 with TRBJ2-1, with D possibly matching TRBD1 (6 bases). The CDR3 DNA reads TGTGCCAGCAGTCTTGAAACAGGGTTCTACAATGAGCAGTTCTTC. This codes for CASSLETGFYNEQFF.